These T cell receptor beta chains were read from a single sample in a study of OX40 agonist ivuxolimab in advanced cancers. TCRdb's table, derived via immunoSEQ multiplex PCR, lists solely in-frame clones and lacks some. The repertoire holds some 80,000 clones, with over 85% as singletons. The material sequenced was CD4+ or CD8+ T cells sorted from blood, taken in a trial of the OX40 agonist ivuxolimab. The source of these receptors is an adult with an advanced solid tumor such as melanoma, head and neck, liver or kidney cancer. Each CDR3 is given with its conserved first and last residue. D genes are given only for firm matches. The size of a clone is reported for some rows only, either as once, few or many, or as a class for expanded clones.

clone size,J gene,D gene,V gene,CDR3 DNA,CDR3 protein
-,TRBJ1-2,-,TRBV6-5,TGTGCCAGCAGGGAGTCTGGGAGGGGGAACTATGGCTACACCTTC,CASRESGRGNYGYTF
-,TRBJ1-1,TRBD1,TRBV18,TGTGCCAGCTCAACACTTGACAGGGGCGAAACTGAAGCTTTCTTT,CASSTLDRGETEAFF
-,TRBJ1-4,-,TRBV19,TGTGCCAGTAGTAGATACAGGGTAGTGGGTGAAAAACTGTTTTTT,CASSRYRVVGEKLFF
-,TRBJ2-1,-,TRBV9,TGTGCCAGCAGCGTAGAGGACCAGCTCTACAATGAGCAGTTCTTC,CASSVEDQLYNEQFF
-,TRBJ1-2,-,TRBV14,TGTGCCAGCAGCCAAGACCCTTCGGCCGTCGATGGCTACACCTTC,CASSQDPSAVDGYTF
-,TRBJ1-2,-,TRBV30,TGTGCCTGGAGCCTCTTTGGGGGGGTTGAATATGGCTACACCTTC,CAWSLFGGVEYGYTF
once,TRBJ2-5,-,TRBV15,TGTGCCACCAGCCGTCCGGCAGCCCAAGAGACCCAGTACTTC,CATSRPAAQETQYF
-,TRBJ2-2,TRBD2,TRBV7-7,TGTGCTAGCAGCTTAGCGGGGGCCAACACCGGGGAGCTGTTTTTT,CASSLAGANTGELFF
once,TRBJ2-2,-,TRBV4-2,TGTGCCAGCAGCCAACCTGTCCCTCGAGGGGACACCGGGGAGCTGTTTTTT,CASSQPVPRGDTGELFF
-,TRBJ1-1,-,TRBV9,TGTGCCAGCAGCGCGGGACACCTGAACACTGAAGCTTTCTTT,CASSAGHLNTEAFF
-,TRBJ2-1,TRBD2,TRBV10-1,TGCGCCAGCAGTGAGTCGACTAGCGGGACCCATGAGCAGTTCTTC,CASSESTSGTHEQFF
-,TRBJ2-7,-,TRBV6-1,TGTGCCAGCAGACCTATCGGGTCCTCCTACGAGCAGTACTTC,CASRPIGSSYEQYF
few,TRBJ1-5,-,TRBV19,TGTGCCAGTAGTATGGACGGCTTCAATCAGCCCCAGCATTTT,CASSMDGFNQPQHF
-,TRBJ2-5,TRBD2,TRBV2,TGTGCCAGCAGTTCGACTAGCGGTACCCAGTACTTC,CASSSTSGTQYF
-,TRBJ2-3,-,TRBV30,TGTGCCTGGAAGGAGAGCGCAGATACGCAGTATTTT,CAWKESADTQYF
-,TRBJ1-1,-,TRBV27,TGTGCCAGCAGTTTTCAGAGGAACACTGAAGCTTTCTTT,CASSFQRNTEAFF
-,TRBJ2-5,TRBD1,TRBV30,TGTGCCTGGGTAAACCCGGGACAGGGGCAGGAGACCCAGTACTTC,CAWVNPGQGQETQYF
-,TRBJ1-4,-,TRBV4-2,TGTGCCAGCAGCCTTAGGACGGGAAAATTGGATGAAAAACTGTTTTTT,CASSLRTGKLDEKLFF
-,TRBJ2-1,-,TRBV6-1,TGTGCCAGCAGTGAAATAGTTATGGTCTACCCAGACTACAATGAGCAGTTCTTC,CASSEIVMVYPDYNEQFF
-,TRBJ2-1,TRBD2,TRBV11-3,TGTGCCGGTGGGACTAGCGGGATCAATGAGCAGTTCTTC,CAGGTSGINEQFF
-,TRBJ2-3,TRBD1,TRBV10-2,TGCGCCAGCGCGGACAGGGGAAATGGCGATACGCAGTATTTT,CASADRGNGDTQYF
-,TRBJ1-3,-,TRBV5-8,TGTGCCAGCAGCCGAGAGGGAGGTGGAAACACCATATATTTT,CASSREGGGNTIYF
-,TRBJ1-2,-,TRBV6-5,TGTGCCAGCGCCCCTAAACCCCCTCTCTATGGCTACACCTTC,CASAPKPPLYGYTF
-,TRBJ2-4,-,TRBV5-6,TGTGCCAGCAATTCGGACGGGAGCATTCAGTACTTC,CASNSDGSIQYF